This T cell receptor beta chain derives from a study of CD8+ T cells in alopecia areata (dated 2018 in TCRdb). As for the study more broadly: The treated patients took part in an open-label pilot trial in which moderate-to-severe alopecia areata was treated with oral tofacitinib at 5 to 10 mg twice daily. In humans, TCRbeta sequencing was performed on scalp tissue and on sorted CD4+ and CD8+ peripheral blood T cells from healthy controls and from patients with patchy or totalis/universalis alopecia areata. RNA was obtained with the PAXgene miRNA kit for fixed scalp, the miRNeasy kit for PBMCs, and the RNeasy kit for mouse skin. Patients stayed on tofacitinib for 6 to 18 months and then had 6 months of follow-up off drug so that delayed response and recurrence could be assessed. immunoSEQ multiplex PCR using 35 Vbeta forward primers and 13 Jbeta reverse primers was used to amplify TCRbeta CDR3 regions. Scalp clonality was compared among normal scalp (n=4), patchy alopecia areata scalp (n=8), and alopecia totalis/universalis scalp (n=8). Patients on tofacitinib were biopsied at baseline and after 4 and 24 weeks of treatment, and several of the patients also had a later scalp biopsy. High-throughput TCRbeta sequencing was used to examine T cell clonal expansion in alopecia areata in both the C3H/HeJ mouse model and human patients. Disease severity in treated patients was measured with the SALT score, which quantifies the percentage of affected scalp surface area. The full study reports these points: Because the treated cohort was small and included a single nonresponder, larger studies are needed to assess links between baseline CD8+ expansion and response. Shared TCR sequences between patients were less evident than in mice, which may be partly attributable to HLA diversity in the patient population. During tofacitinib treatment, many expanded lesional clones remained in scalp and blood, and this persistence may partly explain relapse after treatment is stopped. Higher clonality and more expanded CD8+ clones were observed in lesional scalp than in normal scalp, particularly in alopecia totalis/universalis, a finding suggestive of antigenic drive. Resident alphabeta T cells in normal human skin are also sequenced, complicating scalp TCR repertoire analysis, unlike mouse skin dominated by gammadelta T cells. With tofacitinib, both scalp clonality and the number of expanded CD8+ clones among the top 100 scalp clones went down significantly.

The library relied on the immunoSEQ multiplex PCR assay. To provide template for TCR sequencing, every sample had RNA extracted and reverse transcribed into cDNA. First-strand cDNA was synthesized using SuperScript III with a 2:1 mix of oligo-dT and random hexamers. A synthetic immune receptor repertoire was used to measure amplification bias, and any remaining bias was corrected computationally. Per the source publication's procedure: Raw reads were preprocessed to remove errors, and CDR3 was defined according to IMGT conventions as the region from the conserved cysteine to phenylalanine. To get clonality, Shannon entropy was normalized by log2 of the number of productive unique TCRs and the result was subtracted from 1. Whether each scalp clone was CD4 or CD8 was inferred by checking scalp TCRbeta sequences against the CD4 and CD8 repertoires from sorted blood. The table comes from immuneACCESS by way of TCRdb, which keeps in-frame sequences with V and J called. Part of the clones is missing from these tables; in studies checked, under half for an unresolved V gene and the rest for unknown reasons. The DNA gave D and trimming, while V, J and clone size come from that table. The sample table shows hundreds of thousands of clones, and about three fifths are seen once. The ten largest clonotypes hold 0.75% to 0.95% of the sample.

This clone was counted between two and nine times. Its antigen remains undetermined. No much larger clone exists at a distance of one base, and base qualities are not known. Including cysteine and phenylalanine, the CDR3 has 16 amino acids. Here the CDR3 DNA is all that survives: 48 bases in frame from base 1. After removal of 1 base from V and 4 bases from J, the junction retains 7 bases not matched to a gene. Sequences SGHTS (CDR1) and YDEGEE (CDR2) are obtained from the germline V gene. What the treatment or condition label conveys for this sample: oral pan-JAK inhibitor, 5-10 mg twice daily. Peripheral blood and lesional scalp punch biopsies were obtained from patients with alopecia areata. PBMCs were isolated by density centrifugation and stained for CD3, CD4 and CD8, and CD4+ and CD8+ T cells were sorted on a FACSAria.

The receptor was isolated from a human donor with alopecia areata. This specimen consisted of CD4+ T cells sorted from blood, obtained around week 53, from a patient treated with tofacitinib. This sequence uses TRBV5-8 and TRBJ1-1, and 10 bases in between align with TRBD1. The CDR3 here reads CASSLYPRDRGTEAFF. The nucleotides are TGTGCCAGCAGCTTGTACCCCCGGGACAGGGGCACTGAAGCTTTCTTT.